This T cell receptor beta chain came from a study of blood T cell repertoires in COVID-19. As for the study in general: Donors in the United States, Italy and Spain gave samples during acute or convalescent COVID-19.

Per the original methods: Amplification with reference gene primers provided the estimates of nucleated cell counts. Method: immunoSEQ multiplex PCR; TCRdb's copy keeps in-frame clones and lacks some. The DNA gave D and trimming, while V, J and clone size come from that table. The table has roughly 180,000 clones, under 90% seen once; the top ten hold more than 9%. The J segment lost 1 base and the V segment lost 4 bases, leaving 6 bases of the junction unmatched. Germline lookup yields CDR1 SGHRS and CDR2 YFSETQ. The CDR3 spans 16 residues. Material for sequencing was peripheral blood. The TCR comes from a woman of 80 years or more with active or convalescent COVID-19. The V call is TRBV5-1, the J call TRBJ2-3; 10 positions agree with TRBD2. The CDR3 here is CASSRRTSGRTDTQYF. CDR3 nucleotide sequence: TGCGCCAGCAGCCGTCGGACTAGCGGACGCACAGATACGCAGTATTTT.